This T cell receptor (beta chain) is drawn from a study of PD-L1 blockade in urothelial cancer. As for the study in general: Chemotherapy regimens numbering 0 to 3 had been given to patients.

Germline loops: CDR1 KGHSH, CDR2 LQKENI. The CDR3 sequence is 15 residues long. The germline V and J ends were trimmed by 0 bases and 4 bases, with 10 bases remaining between them. Templates that were synthetic TCR analogs were spiked into each PCR. TCRdb keeps only in-frame clones here, not all; method: immunoSEQ multiplex PCR. The sample contains about 57,000 clones, roughly 86% of which appear only once. This chain links TRBV18 with TRBJ2-1; no clear D gene. The receptor comes from a middle-aged man with urothelial cancer. Source: PBMCs, taken around atezolizumab (anti-PD-L1) treatment. The CDR3 DNA reads TGTGCCAGCTCACCACCCACTACCAGATACAATGAGCAGTTCTTC. It translates to CASSPPTTRYNEQFF.